Presented here are 26 T cell receptor beta chains from one specimen sequenced in a study of metastatic and nonmetastatic thyroid tumors. Prior to thyroid surgery, none of the patients had received any treatment. TCRdb reprocessed the PCR reads via MiXCR. This sample has around 44,000 clones, with 28% found just once. The sample taken for sequencing was blood. Every receptor here comes from a male donor with papillary thyroid cancer or a benign thyroid nodule (not recorded which). Some clones in this sample may be carry-over from other donors' samples.

This clone was detected only a few times. This sequence joins TRBV6-2 or TRBV6-3 and TRBJ2-1, with D hard to call. CDR1 is MNHEY and CDR2 is SVGEGT in the germline V gene. The V and J ends lost 1 base and 0 bases respectively, with 19 bases between them. This CDR3 spans 19 amino acids. This CDR3 is CASSYLDLRNPSSYNEQFF. In DNA, the CDR3 is TGTGCCAGCAGTTACTTGGACCTCAGGAACCCGAGCTCCTACAATGAGCAGTTCTTC.

The chain couples TRBV12-3 or TRBV12-4 to TRBJ2-7; D is undetermined. CDR3 size: 13 residues. The V gene lost 3 bases and the J gene lost 3 bases, with 9 bases spanning the gap. The CDR3 coding sequence is TGTGCCAGCAGTTTCAAACACCACTACGAGCAGTACTTC. This translates into CASSFKHHYEQYF.

The table lists this clone with many counts. V is TRBV29-1 and J is TRBJ1-4; D is unresolved. CDR1 is SQVTM and CDR2 is ANQGSEA in the germline V gene. The CDR3 contains 14 residues. Trimming shortened V by 7 bases and J by 7 bases, and 19 bases separated the two germline ends. CDR3 nucleotide sequence: TGCAGCGCCGGCGGACGGAACGGAGGTGAAAAACTGTTTTTT. Its protein is CSAGGRNGGEKLFF.

This clone turned up a few times. The gene calls are TRBV28 and TRBJ2-4, with 9 bases that match TRBD2. This CDR3 is 17 amino acids long. Germline V lookup: CDR1 MDHEN, CDR2 SYDVKM. The ends lost 4 bases at V and 0 bases at J; junction bases unmatched: 7. The CDR3 nucleotides are TGTGCCAGCAGTTCCGAAGCGGGAGGATTAGCCAAAAACATTCAGTACTTC. It yields the protein CASSSEAGGLAKNIQYF.

This clone showed up just a few times. This chain links TRBV28 with TRBJ2-3, with 7 bases that match TRBD1. Germline V CDR1 and CDR2: MDHEN, SYDVKM. The CDR3 sequence is 16 residues long. V lost 5 bases to trimming and J lost 1 base; unmatched junction nucleotides: 9. Written as DNA, the CDR3 is TGTGCCAGCAGTCCGATGACAGGGTCTGGCACAGATACGCAGTATTTT. Protein: CASSPMTGSGTDTQYF.

J is TRBJ2-7 and V is TRBV28, with D perhaps TRBD1 (6 bases). V was clipped by 4 bases and J by 7 bases, with 17 bases between them. CDR3 length equals 14 residues. CDR1 and CDR2 (germline): MDHEN, SYDVKM. DNA for the CDR3: TGTGCCAGCAGTTACCTTACAGGGTATTATGAGCAGTACTTC. The encoded protein is CASSYLTGYYEQYF.

This clone turned up a few times. A read error may explain this, as a much larger clone is one base away. Since no conserved phenylalanine or tryptophan closes the CDR3, a read error is the likely cause. The chain uses TRBV29-1 and TRBJ2-5, with a possible D match to TRBD1 (5 bases). V gave up 5 bases and J gave up 1 base, with 8 bases separating them. Germline V gene lookup returns CDR1 SQVTM and CDR2 ANQGSEA. CDR3 length: 12 amino acids. CDR3 residues: CSVRQTQETQYL. The CDR3 DNA reads TGCAGCGTTCGACAGACCCAAGAGACCCAGTACCTC.

This clone was found many times. The chain employs TRBV5-4 and TRBJ2-7; D not resolved. CDR3 length: 12 residues. Germline V gene lookup returns CDR1 SGHNT and CDR2 YYREEE (reference sequence). V lost 4 bases to trimming and J lost 4 bases, with 9 bases between them. The CDR3 is CASSLNGYEQYF. CDR3 DNA: TGTGCCAGCAGCCTCAACGGATACGAGCAGTACTTC.

Ten or more counts support this clone. The V and J genes are TRBV10-3 and TRBJ2-5, with 8 bases fitting TRBD2. V dropped 10 bases and J dropped 4; count of bases not matched to a gene: 8. This CDR3 region has 13 residues. CDR1 and CDR2 from the germline V gene are ENHRY and SYGVKD. For the CDR3, the DNA is TGTGCCACCCTCTCCGGGGGGGGAGAGACCCAGTACTTC. Translating it yields CATLSGGGETQYF.

This clone has only a few counts. The chain couples TRBV6-1 to TRBJ1-2; D perhaps matches TRBD1 (6 bases). Germline CDR1 and CDR2: MNHNS and SASEGT. This CDR3 contains 13 residues. The germline V and J ends were trimmed by 6 bases and 2 bases, with 10 bases remaining between them. CDR3 in DNA: TGTGCCAGCAGGTCACAGGGAAACTATGGCTACACCTTC. Translated: CASRSQGNYGYTF.

This clone is labeled medium-sized. The chain is built from TRBV6-5 and TRBJ1-2; D gene unclear. The V gene's germline CDR1 is MNHEY and CDR2 SVGAGI. V gave up 0 bases and J gave up 0 bases, with 5 bases separating them. This CDR3 spans 14 amino acids. The CDR3: CASSYSRANYGYTF. CDR3 in DNA: TGTGCCAGCAGTTACTCAAGGGCTAACTATGGCTACACCTTC.

V gene TRBV24-1 combines with J gene TRBJ2-2; D not resolved. V was cut by 9 bases and J by 6 bases, with 10 bases left in between. The CDR3 has 12 residues. CDR1 and CDR2 from the germline V gene are KGHDR and SFDVKD. Written as DNA, the CDR3 is TGTGCCACCGAGGTTTTCCCCGGGGAGCTGTTTTTT. Translating gives CATEVFPGELFF.

A few counts support this clone. Here the CDR3 DNA reads TGCGCCAGCAGCCATCCCGACAGGGGGCGGGAAAAACTGTTTTTT. Translated: CASSHPDRGREKLFF. The J gene is TRBJ1-4, the V gene TRBV4-1, with 10 positions matching TRBD1. The CDR3 contains 15 residues. In germline, CDR1 is MGHRA, CDR2 YSYEKL. Trimming removed 3 bases from V and 8 bases from J; junction bases left unmatched: 6.

The rearrangement links TRBV20-1 to TRBJ2-7; D perhaps matches TRBD1 (6 bases). V lost 5 bases, J lost 2 bases, and 16 bases lay in between. CDR3 length: 14 amino acids. Germline V CDR1 and CDR2: DFQATT, SNEGSKA (reference sequence). CDR3 DNA: TGCAGTGCTCCCTTGGGGGCGCACCCCTACGAGCAGTACTTC. It codes for CSAPLGAHPYEQYF.

In this sample, this clone turned up many times. The chain combines TRBV12-3 or TRBV12-4 with TRBJ2-3; D uncertain. V lost 2 bases and J lost 2, with 11 bases in between. This CDR3 has 15 residues. CDR3 amino acids: CASSLWSLVTDTQYF. CDR3 nucleotides: TGTGCCAGCAGTTTATGGTCTCTCGTCACAGATACGCAGTATTTT.

As for this clone: The junction differs from germline at one of its ends, possibly a read error. The chain employs TRBV20-1 and TRBJ2-1, with D tentatively TRBD1 or TRBD2 (6 bases each). Germline CDR1 DFQATT, CDR2 SNEGSKA (reference sequence). The CDR3 is made up of 14 amino acids. The CDR3 reads CSARTGGDHNDQFF. In nucleotides, the CDR3 is TGCAGTGCCAGGACCGGGGGCGACCACAATGATCAGTTCTTC.

Points on this clone: This CDR3 fails to terminate in the conserved phenylalanine or tryptophan, so it likely reflects a read error. This chain links TRBV10-2 with TRBJ2-7; D unresolved. The germline gives CDR1 WSHSY, CDR2 SAAADI. The CDR3 covers 11 residues. V was shortened by 6 bases and J by 7 bases, with 10 bases between the two germline ends. Here the CDR3 reads CASSMTWEQYL. CDR3 nucleotides: TGCGCCAGCAGCATGACTTGGGAGCAGTACCTC.

In its sample, this clone was seen many times. This specimen includes other DNA sequences encoding the same CDR3. The CDR3 region is CASSIFPTNTEAFF. The CDR3, as DNA: TGTGCCAGTAGTATATTTCCCACGAACACTGAAGCTTTCTTT. The J gene is TRBJ1-1, the V gene TRBV19; D gene unclear. The CDR3 is 14 residues long. Trimming left V 2 bases short and J 1 base short, with 8 bases between. Germline lookup yields CDR1 LNHDA and CDR2 SQIVND (reference sequence).

The V and J genes are TRBV27 and TRBJ2-7, with D maybe TRBD2 (6 bases). The CDR3 runs 13 residues. Germline V gene lookup returns CDR1 MNHEY and CDR2 SMNVEV (reference sequence). V lost 5 bases and J 3 bases, leaving 11 bases between the germline ends. In DNA, the CDR3 is TGTGCCAGCAGTGAGGGACTGAACTACGAGCAGTACTTC. Its protein is CASSEGLNYEQYF.

This clone occurred many times. CDR3 region: CASSLGTGVGYTF. The CDR3 DNA sequence: TGTGCCAGCAGTTTAGGGACGGGGGTAGGCTACACCTTC. V usage is TRBV27 and J usage is TRBJ1-2, with D possibly matching TRBD1 (5 bases). There are 13 residues in the CDR3. CDR1 is MNHEY and CDR2 is SMNVEV in the germline V gene (reference sequence). The germline V and J ends were trimmed by 2 bases and 8 bases, with 12 bases remaining between them.

This clone was detected only a few times. Possible read error: a much larger clone is one base away. The chain recombines TRBV6-1 with TRBJ1-6; 9 bases fit TRBD1. There are 22 residues in the CDR3. Germline V lookup: CDR1 MNHNS, CDR2 SASEGT. The CDR3 sequence: CASIGTGGKSFSVEGYSSPLHF. The CDR3 nucleotides read TGTGCCAGCATTGGTACAGGGGGCAAATCATTTTCCGTCGAGGGGTATAGTTCACCCCTCCACTTT.

The sample holds a few counts of this clone. The chain couples TRBV27 to TRBJ1-6; 8 nucleotides agree with TRBD1. Germline trimming cut 7 bases from V and 8 bases from J; bases unmatched to any gene: 10. CDR1 MNHEY and CDR2 SMNVEV come from the germline V gene (reference sequence). The CDR3 runs 15 residues. The CDR3 spells CASTTTDRADSPLHF. DNA of the CDR3: TGTGCCAGCACCACAACGGACAGGGCCGATTCACCCCTCCACTTT.

This clone was seen ten or more times. This could be a read error, since a much larger clone is one nucleotide away. The chain joins TRBV3-1 to TRBJ2-1, with D perhaps TRBD1 or TRBD2 (6 bases each). Germline V gives CDR1 LGHDT, CDR2 YNNKEL (reference sequence). The CDR3 loop spans 12 amino acids. The CDR3 DNA follows: TGTGCCAGCAACCAAGGAAGGGGGGCTGAGTTCTTC. This encodes CASNQGRGAEFF.

CDR3 loop: CASSQDKGDYGYTF. CDR3 nucleotides: TGTGCCAGCAGCCAAGATAAAGGGGACTATGGCTACACCTTC. The chain has TRBV4-2 and TRBJ1-2, with a tentative D call TRBD1 (5 bases). CDR1 and CDR2 (germline): LGHNA, YNFKEQ. This CDR3 is 14 amino acids long. V lost 0 bases and J 3 bases, leaving 8 bases between the germline ends.

Comments on this clone: The junction shows a germline mismatch at one end, possibly a read error. This chain joins TRBV3-1 and TRBJ2-2, with unresolved D. CDR3 length: 13 amino acids. Germline V CDR1 and CDR2: LGHDT, YNNKEL (reference sequence). The CDR3 sequence is CASSQGQTGELFF. The CDR3 coding sequence is TGCGCCAGCAGCCAAGGTCAGACCGGGGAGCTGTTTTTT.

This clone was observed at least ten times. The DNA of the CDR3 is TGTGCCAGCACCAACTGGCAGGTCGGAGAGACCCAGTACTTC. This sequence encodes CASTNWQVGETQYF. The V gene is TRBV6-1, the J gene TRBJ2-5; D unresolved. CDR1 and CDR2 (germline): MNHNS, SASEGT. The V and J ends lost 7 bases and 4 bases respectively, with 16 bases between them. This CDR3 region has 14 residues.